This T cell receptor beta chain was sequenced during a study of CXCR3-negative and CXCR3-positive naive CD8 T cells. Germline CDR1 LGHDT, CDR2 YNNKEL (reference sequence). The CDR3 runs to 14 residues. Libraries were UMI-labeled 5' RACE TRB cDNA. TCRdb reprocessed the 5' RACE reads; each CDR3 protein has one entry and no DNA is given. The table for this sample gives tens of thousands of distinct CDR3 sequences. At about 310,000 cells each, triplicate sorts were carried out for each CD8+ T cell subset. CD45RO-CCR7+CD27+CD95- defined naive CD8+ T cells. Study observations and caveats: Fresh PBMCs were used in most assays, and CXCR3 expression partially decreased after cryopreservation.

Of note for this clonotype: Its antigen remains unidentified.

The clonotype comes from a human donor in good health. Some clones in this sample may be carry-over from other donors' samples. The rearrangement uses TRBV3-1 and TRBJ2-1. The sequencing input was naive CXCR3- CD8+ T cells from blood. Subset: CD45RO-CCR7+CD27+CD95- naive CD8+ T cells lacking CXCR3 (TNR3-). The CDR3 sequence is CASSQGWAYNEQFF.